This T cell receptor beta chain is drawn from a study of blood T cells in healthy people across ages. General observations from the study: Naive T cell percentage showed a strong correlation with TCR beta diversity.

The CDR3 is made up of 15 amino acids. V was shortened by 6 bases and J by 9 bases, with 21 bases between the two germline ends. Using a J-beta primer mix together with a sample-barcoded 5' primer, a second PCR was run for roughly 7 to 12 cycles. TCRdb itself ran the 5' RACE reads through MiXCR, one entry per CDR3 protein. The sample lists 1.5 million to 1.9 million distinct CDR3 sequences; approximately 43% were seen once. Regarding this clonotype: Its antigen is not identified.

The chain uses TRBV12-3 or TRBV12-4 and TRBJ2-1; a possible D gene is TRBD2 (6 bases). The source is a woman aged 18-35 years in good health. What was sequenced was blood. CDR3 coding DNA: TGTGCCAGCAGCTCGAAGGGGTACGGGGGAGGTGAGCAGTTCTTC. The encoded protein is CASSSKGYGGGEQFF.